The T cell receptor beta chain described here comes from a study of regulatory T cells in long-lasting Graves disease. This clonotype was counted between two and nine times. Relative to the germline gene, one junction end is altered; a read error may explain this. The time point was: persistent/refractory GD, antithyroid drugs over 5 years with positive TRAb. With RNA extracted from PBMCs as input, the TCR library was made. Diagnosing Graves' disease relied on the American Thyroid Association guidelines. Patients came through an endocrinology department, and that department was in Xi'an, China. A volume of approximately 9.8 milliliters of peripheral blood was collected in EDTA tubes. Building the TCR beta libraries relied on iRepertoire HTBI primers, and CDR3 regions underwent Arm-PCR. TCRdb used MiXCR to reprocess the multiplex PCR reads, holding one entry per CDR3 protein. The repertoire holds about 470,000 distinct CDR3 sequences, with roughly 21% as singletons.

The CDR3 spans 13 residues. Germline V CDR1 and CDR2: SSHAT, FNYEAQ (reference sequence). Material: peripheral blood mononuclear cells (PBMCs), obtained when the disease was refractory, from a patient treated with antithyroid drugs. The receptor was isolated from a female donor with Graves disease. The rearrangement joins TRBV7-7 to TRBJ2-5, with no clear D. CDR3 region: CASSFAERETQYF. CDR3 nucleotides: TGTGCTAGCAGCTTTGCGGAGAGGGAGACCCAGTACTTC.